This T cell receptor beta chain emerged from a study of blood T cell repertoires in COVID-19. Study as a whole: Sources were T cells, B-cell-depleted T cells, or PBMCs; the material itself was cDNA or gDNA.

The germline gives CDR1 SGDLS, CDR2 YYNGEE. The length of the CDR3 is 15 residues. The V and J ends lost 3 bases and 0 bases respectively, with 7 bases between them. TCRdb's copy holds only in-frame clones and misses some; the assay was immunoSEQ multiplex PCR. This sample has a few hundred thousand clones; 88% occur once, and the top ten carry less than 1.5%. Recruitment covered about two dozen US areas and drew participants whose ages spanned about 18 to 100 years. Exposed study participants had met a COVID-19 case within 2 weeks before entry. What was sequenced was PBMCs or T cells enriched from blood (not recorded which). V and J are TRBV9 and TRBJ2-6, with D unresolved. The clonotype comes from a woman between 18 and 30 years old who had been exposed to COVID-19. CDR3 in amino acids: CASSGRFSGANVLTF. CDR3 in DNA: TGTGCCAGCAGCGGCCGGTTCTCTGGGGCCAACGTCCTGACTTTC. The whole variable domain, remainder taken from reference TRBV9 and TRBJ2-6, is DSGVTQTPKHLITATGQRVTLRCSPRSGDLSVYWYQQSLDQGLQFLIQYYNGEERAKGNILERFSAQQFPDLHSELNLSSLELGDSALYFCASSGRFSGANVLTFGAGSRLTVL.